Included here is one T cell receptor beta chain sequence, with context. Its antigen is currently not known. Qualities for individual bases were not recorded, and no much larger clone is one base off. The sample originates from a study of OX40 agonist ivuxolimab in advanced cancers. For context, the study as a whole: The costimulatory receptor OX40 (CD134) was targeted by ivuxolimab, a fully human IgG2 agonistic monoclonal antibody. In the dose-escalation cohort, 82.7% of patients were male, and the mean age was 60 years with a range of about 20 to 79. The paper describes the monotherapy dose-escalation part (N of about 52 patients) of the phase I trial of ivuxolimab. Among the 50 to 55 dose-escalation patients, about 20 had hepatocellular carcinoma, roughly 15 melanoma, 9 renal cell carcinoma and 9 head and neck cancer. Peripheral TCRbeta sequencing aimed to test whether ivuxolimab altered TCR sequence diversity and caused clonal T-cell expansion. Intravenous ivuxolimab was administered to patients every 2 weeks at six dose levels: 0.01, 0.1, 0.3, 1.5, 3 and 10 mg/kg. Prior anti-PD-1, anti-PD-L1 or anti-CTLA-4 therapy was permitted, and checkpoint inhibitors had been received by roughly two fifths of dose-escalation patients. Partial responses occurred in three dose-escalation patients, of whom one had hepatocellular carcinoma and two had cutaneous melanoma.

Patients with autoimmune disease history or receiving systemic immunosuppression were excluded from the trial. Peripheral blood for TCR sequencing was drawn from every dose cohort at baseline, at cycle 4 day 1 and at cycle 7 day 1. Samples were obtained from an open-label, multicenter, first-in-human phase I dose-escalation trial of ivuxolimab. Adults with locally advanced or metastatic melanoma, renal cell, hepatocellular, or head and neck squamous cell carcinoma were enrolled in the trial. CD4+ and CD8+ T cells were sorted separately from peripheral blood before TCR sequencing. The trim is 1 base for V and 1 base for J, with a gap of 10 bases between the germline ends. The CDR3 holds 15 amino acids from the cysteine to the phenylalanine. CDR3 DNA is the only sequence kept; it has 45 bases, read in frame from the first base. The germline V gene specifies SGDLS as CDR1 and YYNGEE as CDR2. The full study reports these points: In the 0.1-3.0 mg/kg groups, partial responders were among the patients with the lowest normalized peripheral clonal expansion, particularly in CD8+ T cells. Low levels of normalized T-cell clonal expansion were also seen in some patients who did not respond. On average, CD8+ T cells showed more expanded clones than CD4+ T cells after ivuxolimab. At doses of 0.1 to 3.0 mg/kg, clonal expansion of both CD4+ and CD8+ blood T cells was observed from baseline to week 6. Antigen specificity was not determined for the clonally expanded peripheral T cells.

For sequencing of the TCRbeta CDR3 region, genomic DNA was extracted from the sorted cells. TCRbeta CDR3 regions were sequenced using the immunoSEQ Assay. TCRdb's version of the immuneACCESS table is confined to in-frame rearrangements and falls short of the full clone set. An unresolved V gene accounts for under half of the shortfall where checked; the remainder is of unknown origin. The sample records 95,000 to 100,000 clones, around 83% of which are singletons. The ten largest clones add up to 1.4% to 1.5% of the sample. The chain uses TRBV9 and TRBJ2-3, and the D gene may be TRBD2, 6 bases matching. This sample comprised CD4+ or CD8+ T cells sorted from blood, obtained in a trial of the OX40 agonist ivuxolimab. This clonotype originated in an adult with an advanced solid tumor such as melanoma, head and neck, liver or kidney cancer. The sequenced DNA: TGTGCCAGCAGCGTACGACTAGGTGGCACAGATACGCAGTATTTT. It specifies CASSVRLGGTDTQYF. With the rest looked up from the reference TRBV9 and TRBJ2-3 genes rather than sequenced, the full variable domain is DSGVTQTPKHLITATGQRVTLRCSPRSGDLSVYWYQQSLDQGLQFLIQYYNGEERAKGNILERFSAQQFPDLHSELNLSSLELGDSALYFCASSVRLGGTDTQYFGPGTRLTVL.